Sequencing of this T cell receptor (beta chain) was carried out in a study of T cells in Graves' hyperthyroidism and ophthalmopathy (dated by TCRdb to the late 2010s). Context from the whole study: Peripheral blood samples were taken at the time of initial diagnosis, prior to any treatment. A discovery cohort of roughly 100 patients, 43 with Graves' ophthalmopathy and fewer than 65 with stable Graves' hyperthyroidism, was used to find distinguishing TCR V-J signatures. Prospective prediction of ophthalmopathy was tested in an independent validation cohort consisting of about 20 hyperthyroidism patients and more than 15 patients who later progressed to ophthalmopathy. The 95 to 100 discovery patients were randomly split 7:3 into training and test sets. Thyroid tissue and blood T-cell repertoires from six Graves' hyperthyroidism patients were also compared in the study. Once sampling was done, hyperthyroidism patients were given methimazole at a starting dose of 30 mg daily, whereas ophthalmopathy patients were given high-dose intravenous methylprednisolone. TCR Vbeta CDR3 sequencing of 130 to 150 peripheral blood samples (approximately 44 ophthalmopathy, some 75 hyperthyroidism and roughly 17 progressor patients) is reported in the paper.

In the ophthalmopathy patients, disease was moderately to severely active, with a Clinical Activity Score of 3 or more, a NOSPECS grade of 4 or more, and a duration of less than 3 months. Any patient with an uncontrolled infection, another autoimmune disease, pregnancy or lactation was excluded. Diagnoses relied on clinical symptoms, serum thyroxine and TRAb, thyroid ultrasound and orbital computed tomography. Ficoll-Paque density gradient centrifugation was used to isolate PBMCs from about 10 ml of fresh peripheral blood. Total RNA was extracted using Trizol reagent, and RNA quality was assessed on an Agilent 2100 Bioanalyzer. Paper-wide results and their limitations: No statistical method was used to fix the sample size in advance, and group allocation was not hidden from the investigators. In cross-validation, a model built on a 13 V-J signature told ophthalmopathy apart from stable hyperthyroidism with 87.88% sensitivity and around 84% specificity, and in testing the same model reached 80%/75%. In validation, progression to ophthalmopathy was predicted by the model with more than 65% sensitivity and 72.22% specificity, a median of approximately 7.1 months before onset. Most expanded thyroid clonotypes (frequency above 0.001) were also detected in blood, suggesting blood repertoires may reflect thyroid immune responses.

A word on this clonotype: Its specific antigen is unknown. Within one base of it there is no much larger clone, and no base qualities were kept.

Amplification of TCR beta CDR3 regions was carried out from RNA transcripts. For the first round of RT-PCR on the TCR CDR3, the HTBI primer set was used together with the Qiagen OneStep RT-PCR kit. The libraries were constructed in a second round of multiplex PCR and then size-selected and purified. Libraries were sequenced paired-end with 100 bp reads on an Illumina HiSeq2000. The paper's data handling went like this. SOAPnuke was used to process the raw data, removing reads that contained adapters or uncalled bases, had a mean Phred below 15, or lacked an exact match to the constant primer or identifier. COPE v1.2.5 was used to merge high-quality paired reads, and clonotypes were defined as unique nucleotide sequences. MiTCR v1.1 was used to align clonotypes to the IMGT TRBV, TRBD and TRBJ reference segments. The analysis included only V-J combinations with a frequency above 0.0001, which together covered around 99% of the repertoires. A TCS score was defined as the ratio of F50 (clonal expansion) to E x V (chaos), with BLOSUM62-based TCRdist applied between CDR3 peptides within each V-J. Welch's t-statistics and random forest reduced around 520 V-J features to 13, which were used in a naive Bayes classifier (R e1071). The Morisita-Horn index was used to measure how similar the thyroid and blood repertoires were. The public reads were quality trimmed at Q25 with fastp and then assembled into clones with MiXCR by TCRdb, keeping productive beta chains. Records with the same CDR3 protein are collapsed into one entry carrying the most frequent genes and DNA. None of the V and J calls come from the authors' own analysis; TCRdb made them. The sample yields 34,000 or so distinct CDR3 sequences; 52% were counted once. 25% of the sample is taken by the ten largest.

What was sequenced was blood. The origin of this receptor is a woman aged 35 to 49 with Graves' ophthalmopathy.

The CDR3 protein: CASSLARRGGIYNEQFF. The nucleotide sequence is given as TGTGCCAGCAGCTTAGCGCGTCGCGGGGGGATCTACAATGAGCAGTTCTTC. The chain links TRBV7-2 with TRBJ2-1, and TRBD2 matches 8 of the central bases. For CDR1 and CDR2, the germline V gene lists SGHTA and FQGNSA. Including the terminal cysteine and phenylalanine, the CDR3 comprises 17 residues. Just the 51-base CDR3 DNA is kept, in frame starting at base 1. The germline V end is reduced by 0 bases and the J end by 3 bases; junction bases left unmatched: 7.